Listed below are T cell receptor beta chains from one sample, sequenced in a study of blood T cell repertoires in COVID-19. Produced via immunoSEQ multiplex PCR; TCRdb's table is partial and in-frame only. The table lists around 250,000 clones, approximately 85% of them singletons. Sequencing was performed on PBMCs or T cells enriched from blood (not recorded which). These receptors came from a woman aged 50 to 60 who had recovered from COVID-19. Both conserved end residues are part of each CDR3. The D gene is left open where the match is weak. Rows give clone size only sometimes, using once, few, many, or a class for an expanded clone.

TRBV10-3	TRBJ1-1	-	TRBD1	TGTGCCATCAGGGGGACAGGGGCCTTGAACACTGAAGCTTTCTTT	CAIRGTGALNTEAFF
TRBV6-2/TRBV6-3	TRBJ2-7	-	TRBD2	TGTGCCAGCAGTTACTGGACTAGCGGCACCTACGAGCAGTACTTC	CASSYWTSGTYEQYF
TRBV3-1/TRBV3-2	TRBJ1-1	once	-	TGTGCCAGCAGCCAAGTTGTCAGCACTGAAGCTTTCTTT	CASSQVVSTEAFF
TRBV27	TRBJ2-2	-	-	TGTGCCAGCAGCACGACAACGAACACCGGGGAGCTGTTTTTT	CASSTTTNTGELFF
TRBV28	TRBJ1-1	-	-	TGTGCCAGCAGTTTACCCACCATTGGTGAGACTGAAGCTTTCTTT	CASSLPTIGETEAFF
TRBV12-3/TRBV12-4	TRBJ2-3	-	-	TGTGCCAGCGCGGGGTTGGGGTTCACGCAGTATTTT	CASAGLGFTQYF
TRBV28	TRBJ2-7	-	TRBD1	TGTGCCAGCAGACTGGGACAGGGTCCCTACGAGCAGTACTTC	CASRLGQGPYEQYF
TRBV30	TRBJ1-6	few	TRBD1	TGTGCCTGGAAAACAGGACAGGGGGGTTCACCCCTCCACTTT	CAWKTGQGGSPLHF
TRBV18	TRBJ1-1	-	TRBD1	TGTGCCAGCTCATTCTCCGGGACAGCGAACACTGAAGCTTTCTTT	CASSFSGTANTEAFF
TRBV6-5	TRBJ2-1	once	-	TGTGCCAGCAGTTCCCAGGTGGGAGCGGTAAACAATGAGCAGTTCTTC	CASSSQVGAVNNEQFF
TRBV6-5	TRBJ1-1	once	-	TGTGCCAGCAGCCATGACAAGAACACTGAAGCTTTCTTT	CASSHDKNTEAFF
TRBV29-1	TRBJ1-2	-	-	TGCAGCGTTAAGGGAGCGAGCGGCTACACCTTC	CSVKGASGYTF
TRBV19	TRBJ2-7	-	TRBD2	TGTGCCAGTAGCTATTCGCCTAGCGGTTCCTACGAGCAGTACTTC	CASSYSPSGSYEQYF
TRBV11-3	TRBJ2-1	-	-	TGTGCCAGCAGCTTAGATGGGGCCTCACCCTTCTTC	CASSLDGASPFF
TRBV9	TRBJ1-4	-	-	TGTGCCAGCAGGTTAGGAGGAGTCGGCCCGGAAAAACTGTTTTTT	CASRLGGVGPEKLFF
TRBV19	TRBJ1-2	few	-	TGTGCCAGCTCGATGTCCAGGGCGACCTATGGCTACACCTTC	CASSMSRATYGYTF
TRBV7-9	TRBJ2-1	-	-	TGTGCCAGCAGCGCTCCCCAACGCAGGTTCGATGAGCAGTTCTTC	CASSAPQRRFDEQFF